This T cell receptor (beta chain) was recovered during a study of control samples from healthy donors and cancer patients. Generated by immunoSEQ multiplex PCR, the TCRdb table keeps only in-frame clones and is missing some. Of 120,000 or so clones in the sample, roughly 90% are singletons; the top ten hold less than 9%. Germline-derived CDR1 and CDR2 are SGHTA and FQGNSA. Trimming removed 0 bases from V and 2 bases from J, with 14 bases in between. The CDR3 is 16 residues long. The TCR comes from a young woman in good health. The material sequenced was blood. The V call is TRBV7-2, the J call TRBJ2-7; D perhaps matches TRBD1 (5 bases). The CDR3 is CASSLAPQDKTYEQYF. The CDR3 DNA is TGTGCCAGCAGCTTAGCCCCTCAGGACAAGACCTACGAGCAGTACTTC.